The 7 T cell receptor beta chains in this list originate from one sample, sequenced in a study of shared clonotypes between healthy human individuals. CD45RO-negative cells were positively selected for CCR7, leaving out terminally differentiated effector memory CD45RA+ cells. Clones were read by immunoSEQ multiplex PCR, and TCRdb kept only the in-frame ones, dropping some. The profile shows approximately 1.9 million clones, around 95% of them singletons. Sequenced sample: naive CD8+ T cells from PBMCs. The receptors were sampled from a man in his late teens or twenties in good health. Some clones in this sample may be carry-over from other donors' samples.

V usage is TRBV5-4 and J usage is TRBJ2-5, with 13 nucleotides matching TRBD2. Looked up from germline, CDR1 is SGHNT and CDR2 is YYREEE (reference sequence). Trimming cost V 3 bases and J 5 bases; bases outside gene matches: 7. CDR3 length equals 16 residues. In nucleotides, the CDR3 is TGTGCCAGCAGCTCAAGGACTAGCGGGAGATGGGAGACCCAGTACTTC. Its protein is CASSSRTSGRWETQYF.

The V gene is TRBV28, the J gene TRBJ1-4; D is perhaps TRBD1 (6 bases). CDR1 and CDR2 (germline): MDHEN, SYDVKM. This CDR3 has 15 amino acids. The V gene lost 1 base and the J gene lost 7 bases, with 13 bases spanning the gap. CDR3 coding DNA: TGTGCCAGCAGTTTATTCCGGGGGCAGGGTGAAAAACTGTTTTTT. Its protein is CASSLFRGQGEKLFF.

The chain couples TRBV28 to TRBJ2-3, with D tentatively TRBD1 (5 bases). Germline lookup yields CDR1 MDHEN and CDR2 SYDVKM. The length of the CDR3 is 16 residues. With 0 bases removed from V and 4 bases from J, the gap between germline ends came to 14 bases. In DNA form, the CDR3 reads TGTGCCAGCAGTTTATGGCCAGGGAATACGGCAGATACGCAGTATTTT. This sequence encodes CASSLWPGNTADTQYF.

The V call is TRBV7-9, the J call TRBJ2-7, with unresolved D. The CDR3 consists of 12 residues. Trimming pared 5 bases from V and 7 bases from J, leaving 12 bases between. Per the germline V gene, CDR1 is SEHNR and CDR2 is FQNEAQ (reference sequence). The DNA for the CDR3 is TGTGCCAGCAGCCCCCCCGACGAGGAGCAGTACTTC. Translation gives CASSPPDEEQYF.

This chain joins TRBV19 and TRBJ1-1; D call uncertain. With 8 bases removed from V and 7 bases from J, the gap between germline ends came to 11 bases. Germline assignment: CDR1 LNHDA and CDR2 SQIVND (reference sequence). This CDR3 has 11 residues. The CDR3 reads CASLIGNEAFF. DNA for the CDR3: TGTGCCAGTCTTATCGGTAATGAAGCTTTCTTT.

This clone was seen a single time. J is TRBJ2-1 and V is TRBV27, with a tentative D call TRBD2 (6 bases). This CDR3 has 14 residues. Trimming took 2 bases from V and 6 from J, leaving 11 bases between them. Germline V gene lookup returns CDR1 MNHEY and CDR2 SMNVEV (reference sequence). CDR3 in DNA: TGTGCCAGCAGTTTACGGACTAAACCCAATGAGCAGTTCTTC. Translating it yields CASSLRTKPNEQFF.

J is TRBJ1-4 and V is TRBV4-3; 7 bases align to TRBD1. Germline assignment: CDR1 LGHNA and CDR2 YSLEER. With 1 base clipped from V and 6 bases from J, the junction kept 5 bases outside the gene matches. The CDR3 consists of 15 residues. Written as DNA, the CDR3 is TGCGCCAGCAGCCAAGCGACAGGGTTATATGAAAAACTGTTTTTT. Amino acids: CASSQATGLYEKLFF.